A single sample is the source of the 10 T cell receptor beta chains below, sequenced in a study of T cells after somatic rescue of genetic block. The repertoire was sequenced with immunoSEQ multiplex PCR; TCRdb's copy has only in-frame clones and lacks some. This table holds some 70,000 clones, roughly 93% found once. The sample comprised peripheral blood mononuclear cells (PBMCs). The receptors shown here come from a man aged 25 to 40.

This clone occurred a few times. The genes are TRBV5-6 and TRBJ2-2; D call uncertain. Germline V gene sequence: CDR1 SGHDT, CDR2 YYEEEE. The CDR3 spans 16 residues. Between the trimmed V and J ends, which lost 1 base and 3 bases, there was a span of 13 bases. CDR3 nucleotides: TGTGCCAGCAGCTTGCGTCAAGCACCCTACACCGGGGAGCTGTTTTTT. It specifies CASSLRQAPYTGELFF.

The chain has TRBV27 and TRBJ1-5; no firm D call. Trimming shortened V by 0 bases and J by 1 base, and 4 bases separated the two germline ends. This CDR3 spans 14 amino acids. Germline loops: CDR1 MNHEY, CDR2 SMNVEV (reference sequence). CDR3 region: CASSLSGSNQPQHF. In DNA form, the CDR3 reads TGTGCCAGCAGTTTATCGGGCAGCAATCAGCCCCAGCATTTT.

The V and J genes are TRBV11-2 and TRBJ2-2; TRBD1 is a possible D gene (6 bases). Germline-derived CDR1 and CDR2 are SGHAT and FQNNGV. The germline V and J ends were trimmed by 2 bases and 5 bases, with 12 bases remaining between them. The CDR3 has 15 residues. CDR3 DNA sequence: TGTGCCAGCAGCTTACAGGGGCGCCTTACCGGGGAGCTGTTTTTT. As protein: CASSLQGRLTGELFF.

The chain is built from TRBV6-6 and TRBJ2-7; 12 nucleotides match TRBD1. Germline V CDR1 and CDR2: MNHNY, SVGAGI (reference sequence). V lost 2 bases to trimming and J lost 4 bases; unmatched junction nucleotides: 3. The CDR3 loop spans 15 amino acids. This CDR3 is CASSYRDRGLYEQYF. The CDR3 DNA sequence: TGTGCCAGCAGTTACCGGGACAGGGGGCTTTACGAGCAGTACTTC.

In DNA, the CDR3 is TGCAGCGTTGAGGGACAACCGAACACTGAAGCTTTCTTT. Translating gives CSVEGQPNTEAFF. This chain links TRBV29-1 with TRBJ1-1; tentative D call: TRBD1 (6 bases). V was cut by 3 bases and J by 1 base, with 9 bases left in between. Germline-derived CDR1 and CDR2 are SQVTM and ANQGSEA. This CDR3 spans 13 amino acids.

The chain combines TRBV27 with TRBJ2-3; 8 positions agree with TRBD2. Trimming removed 8 bases from V and 14 bases from J; junction bases left unmatched: 9. There are 11 residues in the CDR3. CDR1 is MNHEY and CDR2 is SMNVEV in the germline V gene (reference sequence). Here the CDR3 reads CASFWAGGRYF. In nucleotides, the CDR3 is TGTGCCAGCTTTTGGGCGGGGGGTCGGTATTTT.

J is TRBJ2-1 and V is TRBV29-1; D is ambiguous. There are 12 residues in the CDR3. The germline V gene encodes CDR1 SQVTM and CDR2 ANQGSEA. The V end was cut by 6 bases, the J end by 0 bases, with 6 bases between. The CDR3 nucleotides read TGCAGCGTCGGAAGCTCCTACAATGAGCAGTTCTTC. This sequence encodes CSVGSSYNEQFF.

This sequence joins TRBV27 and TRBJ2-3; D gene unclear. This CDR3 has 14 residues. Trimming pared 4 bases from V and 2 bases from J, leaving 10 bases between. Germline V CDR1 and CDR2: MNHEY, SMNVEV (reference sequence). CDR3 protein: CASSSLGFTDTQYF. The DNA for the CDR3 is TGTGCCAGCAGTTCCCTGGGGTTCACAGATACGCAGTATTTT.

The V and J genes are TRBV30 and TRBJ1-5; D perhaps matches TRBD1 (5 bases). CDR3 length equals 14 residues. Germline CDR1 GTSNPN, CDR2 SVGIG (reference sequence). V gave up 2 bases and J gave up 2 bases, with 10 bases separating them. Here the CDR3 reads CAWSRGGGNQPQHF. The CDR3 DNA follows: TGTGCCTGGAGTCGTGGGGGGGGCAATCAGCCCCAGCATTTT.

The CDR3: CASSLVQGRVNTEAFF. CDR3 nucleotide sequence: TGTGCCAGCAGCTTAGTACAGGGGAGGGTGAACACTGAAGCTTTCTTT. The rearrangement joins TRBV7-9 to TRBJ1-1; 7 bases are shared with TRBD1. The J segment lost 0 bases and the V segment lost 1 base, leaving 5 bases of the junction unmatched. CDR1 is SEHNR and CDR2 is FQNEAQ in the germline V gene (reference sequence). The CDR3 has 16 amino acids.